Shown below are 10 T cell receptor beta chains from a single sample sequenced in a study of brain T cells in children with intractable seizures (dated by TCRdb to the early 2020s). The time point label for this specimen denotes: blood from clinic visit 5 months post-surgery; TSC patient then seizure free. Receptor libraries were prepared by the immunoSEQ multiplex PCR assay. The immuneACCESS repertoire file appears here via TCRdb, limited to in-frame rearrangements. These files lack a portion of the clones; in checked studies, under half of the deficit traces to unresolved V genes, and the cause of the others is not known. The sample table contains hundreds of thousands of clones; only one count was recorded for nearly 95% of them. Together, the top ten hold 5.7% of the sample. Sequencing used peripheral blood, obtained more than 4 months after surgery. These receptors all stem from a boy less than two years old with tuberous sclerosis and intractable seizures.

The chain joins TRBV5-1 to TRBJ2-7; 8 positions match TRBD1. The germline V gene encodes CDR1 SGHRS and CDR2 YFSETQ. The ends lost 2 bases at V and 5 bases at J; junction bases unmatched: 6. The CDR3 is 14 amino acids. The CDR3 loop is CASSFATGEHEQYF. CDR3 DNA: TGCGCCAGCAGCTTCGCGACAGGGGAACACGAGCAGTACTTC.

Written as DNA, the CDR3 is TGTGCCAGCAGTGGTTTTAAACGACACCCCTACGAGCAGTACTTC. Protein product: CASSGFKRHPYEQYF. This chain joins TRBV28 and TRBJ2-7; no firm D call. In germline, CDR1 is MDHEN, CDR2 SYDVKM. The CDR3 consists of 15 residues. The V end was cut by 5 bases, the J end by 2 bases, with 16 bases between.

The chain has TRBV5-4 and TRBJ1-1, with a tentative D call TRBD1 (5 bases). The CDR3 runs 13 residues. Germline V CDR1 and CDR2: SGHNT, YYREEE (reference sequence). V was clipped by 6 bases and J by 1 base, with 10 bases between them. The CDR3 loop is CASKDTRNTEAFF. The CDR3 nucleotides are TGTGCCAGCAAGGACACGAGGAACACTGAAGCTTTCTTT.

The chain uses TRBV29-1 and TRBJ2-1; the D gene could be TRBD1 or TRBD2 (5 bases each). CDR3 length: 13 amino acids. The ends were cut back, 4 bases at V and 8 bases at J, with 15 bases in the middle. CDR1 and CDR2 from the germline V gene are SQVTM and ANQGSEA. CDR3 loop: CSVVGDPRDEQFF. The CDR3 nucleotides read TGCAGCGTTGTAGGGGACCCAAGGGATGAGCAGTTCTTC.

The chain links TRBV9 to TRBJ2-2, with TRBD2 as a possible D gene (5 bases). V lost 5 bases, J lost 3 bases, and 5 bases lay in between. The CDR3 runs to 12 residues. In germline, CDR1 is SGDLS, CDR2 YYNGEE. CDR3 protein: CASRADTGELFF. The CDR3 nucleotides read TGTGCCAGCAGAGCGGACACCGGGGAGCTGTTTTTT.

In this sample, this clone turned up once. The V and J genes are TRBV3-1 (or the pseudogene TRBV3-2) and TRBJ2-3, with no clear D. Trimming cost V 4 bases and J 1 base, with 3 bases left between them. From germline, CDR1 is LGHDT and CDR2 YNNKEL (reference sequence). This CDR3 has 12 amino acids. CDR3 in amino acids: CASSPRTDTQYF. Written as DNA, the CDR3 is TGTGCCAGCAGCCCCCGCACAGATACGCAGTATTTT.

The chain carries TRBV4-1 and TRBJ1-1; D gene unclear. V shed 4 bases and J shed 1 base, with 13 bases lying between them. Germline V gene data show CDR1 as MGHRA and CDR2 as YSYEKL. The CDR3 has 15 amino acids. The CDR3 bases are TGCGCCAGCAGCCCCATATCGGAAAGGAACACTGAAGCTTTCTTT. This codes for CASSPISERNTEAFF.

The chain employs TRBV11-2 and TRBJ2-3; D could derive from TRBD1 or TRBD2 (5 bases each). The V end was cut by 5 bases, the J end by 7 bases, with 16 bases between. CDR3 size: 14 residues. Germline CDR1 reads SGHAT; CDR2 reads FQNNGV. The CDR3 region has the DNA TGTGCCAGCAGCCTAGGGACGGGCGCCAATACGCAGTATTTT. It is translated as CASSLGTGANTQYF.

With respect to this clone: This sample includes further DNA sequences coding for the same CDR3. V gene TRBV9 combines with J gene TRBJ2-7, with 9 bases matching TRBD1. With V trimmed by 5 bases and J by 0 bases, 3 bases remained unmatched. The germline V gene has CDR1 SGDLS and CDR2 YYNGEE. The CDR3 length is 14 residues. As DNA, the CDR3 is TGTGCCAGCAGTAAGACAGGGGGCTCCTACGAGCAGTACTTC. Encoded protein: CASSKTGGSYEQYF.

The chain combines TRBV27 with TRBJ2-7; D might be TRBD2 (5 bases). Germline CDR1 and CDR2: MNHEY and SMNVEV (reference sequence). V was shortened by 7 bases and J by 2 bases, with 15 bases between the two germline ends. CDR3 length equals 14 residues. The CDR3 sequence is CASTEASFPYEQYF. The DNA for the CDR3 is TGTGCCAGCACGGAGGCTTCGTTCCCCTACGAGCAGTACTTC.